This TCR beta chain was recorded in a study of T cell changes during pregnancy in multiple sclerosis. Assay used: immunoSEQ multiplex PCR; TCRdb lists only in-frame clones, some missing. The sample has over 25,000 clones, more than 80% seen once; the top ten hold 0.6% to 0.9%. CDR1 and CDR2 from the germline V gene are SGHNT and YYREEE (reference sequence). V gave up 0 bases and J gave up 6 bases, with 7 bases separating them. CDR3 length equals 12 residues. This chain uses TRBV5-4 with TRBJ2-7; D is perhaps TRBD2 (6 bases). Specimen: CD4+ T cells from peripheral blood mononuclear cells, collected in the first trimester of pregnancy. The TCR was taken from a female donor with multiple sclerosis, enrolled in a pregnancy study. For the CDR3, the DNA is TGTGCCAGCAGCTTGGAGGGAGGCGAGCAGTACTTC. The encoded protein is CASSLEGGEQYF.